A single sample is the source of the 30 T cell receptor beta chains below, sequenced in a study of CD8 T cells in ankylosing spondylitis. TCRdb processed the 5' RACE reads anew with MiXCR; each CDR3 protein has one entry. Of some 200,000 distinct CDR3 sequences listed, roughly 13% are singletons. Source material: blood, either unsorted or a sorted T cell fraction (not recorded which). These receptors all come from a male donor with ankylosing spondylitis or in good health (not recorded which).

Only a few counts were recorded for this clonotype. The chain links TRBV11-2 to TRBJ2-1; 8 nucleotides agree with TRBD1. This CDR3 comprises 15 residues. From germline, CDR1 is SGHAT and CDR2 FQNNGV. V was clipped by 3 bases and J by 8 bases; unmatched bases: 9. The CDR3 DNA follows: TGTGCCAGCAGCTTTCGGGGCAGGGGGCACGATGAGCAGTTCTTC. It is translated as CASSFRGRGHDEQFF.

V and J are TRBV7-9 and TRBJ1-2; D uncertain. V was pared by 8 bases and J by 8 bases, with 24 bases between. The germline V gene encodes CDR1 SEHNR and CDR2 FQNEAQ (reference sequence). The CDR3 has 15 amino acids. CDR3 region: CASALEGKGFGGYTF. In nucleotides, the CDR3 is TGTGCCAGCGCCTTAGAAGGAAAAGGTTTTGGGGGCTACACCTTC.

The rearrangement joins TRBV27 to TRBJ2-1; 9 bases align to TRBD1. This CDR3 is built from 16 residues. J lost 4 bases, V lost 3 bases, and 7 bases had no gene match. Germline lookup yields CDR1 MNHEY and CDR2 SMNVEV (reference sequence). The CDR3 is CASSFQTGGPYNEQFF. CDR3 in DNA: TGTGCCAGCAGTTTCCAGACAGGGGGACCTTACAATGAGCAGTTCTTC.

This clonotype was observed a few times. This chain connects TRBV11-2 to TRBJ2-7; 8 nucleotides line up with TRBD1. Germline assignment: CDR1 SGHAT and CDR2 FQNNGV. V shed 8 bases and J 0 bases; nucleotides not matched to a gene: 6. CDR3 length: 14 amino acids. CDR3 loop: CASRRQGPSYEQYF. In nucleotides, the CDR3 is TGTGCCAGCCGGCGACAGGGGCCCTCCTACGAGCAGTACTTC.

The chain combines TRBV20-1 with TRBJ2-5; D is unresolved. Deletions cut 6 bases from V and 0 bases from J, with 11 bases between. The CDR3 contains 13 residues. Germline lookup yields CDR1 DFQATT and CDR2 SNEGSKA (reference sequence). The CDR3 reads CSASTRYQETQYF. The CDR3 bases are TGCAGTGCGTCCACCCGATACCAAGAGACCCAGTACTTC.

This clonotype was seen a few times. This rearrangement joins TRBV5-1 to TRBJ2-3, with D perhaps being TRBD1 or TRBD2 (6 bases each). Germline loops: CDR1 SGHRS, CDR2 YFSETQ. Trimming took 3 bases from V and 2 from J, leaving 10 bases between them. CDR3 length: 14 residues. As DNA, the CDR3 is TGCGCCAGCAGCTCGGGGGCCAACACAGATACGCAGTATTTT. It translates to CASSSGANTDTQYF. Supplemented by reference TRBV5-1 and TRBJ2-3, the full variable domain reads KAGVTQTPRYLIKTRGQQVTLSCSPISGHRSVSWYQQTPGQGLQFLFEYFSETQRNKGNFPGRFSGRQFSNSRSEMNVSTLELGDSALYLCASSSGANTDTQYFGPGTRLTVL.

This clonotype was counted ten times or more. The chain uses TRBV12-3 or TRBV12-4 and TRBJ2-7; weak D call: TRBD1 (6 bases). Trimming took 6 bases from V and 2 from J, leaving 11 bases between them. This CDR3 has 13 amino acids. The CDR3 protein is CASSPTGAYEQYF. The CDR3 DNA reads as TGTGCCAGCAGCCCGACAGGAGCCTACGAGCAGTACTTC.

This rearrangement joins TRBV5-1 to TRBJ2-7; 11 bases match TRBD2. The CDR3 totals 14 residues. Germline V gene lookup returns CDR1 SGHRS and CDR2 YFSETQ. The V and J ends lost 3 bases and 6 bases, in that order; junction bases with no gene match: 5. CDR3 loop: CASSSLAGGSEQYF. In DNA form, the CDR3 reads TGCGCCAGCAGCTCCCTAGCGGGAGGCTCCGAGCAGTACTTC.

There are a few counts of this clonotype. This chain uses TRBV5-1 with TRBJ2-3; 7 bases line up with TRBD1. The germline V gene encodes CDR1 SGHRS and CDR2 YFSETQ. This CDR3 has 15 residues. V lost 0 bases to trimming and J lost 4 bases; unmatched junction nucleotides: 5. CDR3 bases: TGCGCCAGCAGCTTGGGCTGGGACAGCGCAGATACGCAGTATTTT. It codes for CASSLGWDSADTQYF. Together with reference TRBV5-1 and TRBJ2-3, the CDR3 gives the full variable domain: KAGVTQTPRYLIKTRGQQVTLSCSPISGHRSVSWYQQTPGQGLQFLFEYFSETQRNKGNFPGRFSGRQFSNSRSEMNVSTLELGDSALYLCASSLGWDSADTQYFGPGTRLTVL.

The CDR3 spells CASSQDLGLAGYEQYF. CDR3 in DNA: TGTGCCAGCAGCCAAGATCTGGGACTAGCGGGCTACGAGCAGTACTTC. The chain uses TRBV3-1 and TRBJ2-7; 12 bases map to TRBD2. From germline, CDR1 is LGHDT and CDR2 YNNKEL (reference sequence). The CDR3 has 16 amino acids. With V trimmed by 0 bases and J by 3 bases, 3 bases remained unmatched.

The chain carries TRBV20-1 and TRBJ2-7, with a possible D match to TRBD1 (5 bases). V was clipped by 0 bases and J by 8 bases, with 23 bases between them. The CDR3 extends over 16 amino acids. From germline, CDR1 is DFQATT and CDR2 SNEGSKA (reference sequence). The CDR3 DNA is TGCAGTGCTAGAGATGTCAACCGCTACGCCGCAGGGAAGCAGTACTTC. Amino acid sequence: CSARDVNRYAAGKQYF.

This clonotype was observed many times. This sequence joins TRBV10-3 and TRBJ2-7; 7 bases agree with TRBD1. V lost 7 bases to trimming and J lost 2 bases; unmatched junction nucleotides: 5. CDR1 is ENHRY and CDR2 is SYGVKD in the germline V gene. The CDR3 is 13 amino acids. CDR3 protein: CAIIKTGTYEQYF. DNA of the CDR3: TGTGCCATCATTAAGACAGGGACCTACGAGCAGTACTTC.

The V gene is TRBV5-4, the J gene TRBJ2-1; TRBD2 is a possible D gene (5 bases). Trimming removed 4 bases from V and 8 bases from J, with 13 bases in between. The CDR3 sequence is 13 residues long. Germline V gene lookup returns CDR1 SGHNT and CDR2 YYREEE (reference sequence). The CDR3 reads CASSPISVDEQFF. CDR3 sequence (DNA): TGTGCCAGCAGCCCGATTAGCGTGGATGAGCAGTTCTTC.

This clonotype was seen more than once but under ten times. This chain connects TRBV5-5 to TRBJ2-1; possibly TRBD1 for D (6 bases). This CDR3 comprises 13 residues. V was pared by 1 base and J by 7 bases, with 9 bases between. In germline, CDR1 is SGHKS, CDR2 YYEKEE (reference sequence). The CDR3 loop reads CASSLWQGNEQFF. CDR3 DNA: TGTGCCAGCAGCTTGTGGCAGGGGAATGAGCAGTTCTTC.

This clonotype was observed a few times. CDR3 sequence: CASSPLRDSPSGANVLTF. CDR3 in DNA: TGTGCCAGCAGTCCGCTAAGGGACAGCCCCTCTGGGGCCAACGTCCTGACTTTC. The chain is built from TRBV27 and TRBJ2-6; 7 positions agree with TRBD1. Germline CDR1 MNHEY, CDR2 SMNVEV (reference sequence). CDR3 length equals 18 residues. The J segment lost 0 bases and the V segment lost 5 bases, leaving 10 bases of the junction unmatched.

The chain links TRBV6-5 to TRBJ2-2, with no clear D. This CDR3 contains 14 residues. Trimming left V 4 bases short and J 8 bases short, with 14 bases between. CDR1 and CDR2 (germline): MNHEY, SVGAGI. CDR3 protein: CASSSSLGPGELFF. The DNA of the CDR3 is TGTGCCAGCAGTTCGTCGCTAGGACCGGGGGAGCTGTTTTTT.

For the CDR3, the DNA is TGTGCCAGCAGCGACTCCTCGGGGCTTGGGGGAGACGCTGAAGCTTTCTTT. It translates to CASSDSSGLGGDAEAFF. The chain employs TRBV11-2 and TRBJ1-1; a weak D match, TRBD1 (5 bases). Trimming took off 5 bases at V and 6 bases at J, with 25 bases between the two ends. Germline V CDR1 and CDR2: SGHAT, FQNNGV. This CDR3 has 17 residues.

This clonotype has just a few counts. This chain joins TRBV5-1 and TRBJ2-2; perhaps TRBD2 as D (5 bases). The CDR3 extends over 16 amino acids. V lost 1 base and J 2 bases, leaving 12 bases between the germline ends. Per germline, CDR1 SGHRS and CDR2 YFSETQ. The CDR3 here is CASSLMWEFNTGELFF. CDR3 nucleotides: TGCGCCAGCAGCTTGATGTGGGAGTTTAACACCGGGGAGCTGTTTTTT.

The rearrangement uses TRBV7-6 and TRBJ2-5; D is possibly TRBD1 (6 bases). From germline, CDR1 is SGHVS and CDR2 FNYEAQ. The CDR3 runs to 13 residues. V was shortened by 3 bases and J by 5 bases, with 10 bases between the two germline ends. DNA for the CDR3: TGTGCCAGCAGCTTTGGGCAGGGGGAGACCCAGTACTTC. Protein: CASSFGQGETQYF.

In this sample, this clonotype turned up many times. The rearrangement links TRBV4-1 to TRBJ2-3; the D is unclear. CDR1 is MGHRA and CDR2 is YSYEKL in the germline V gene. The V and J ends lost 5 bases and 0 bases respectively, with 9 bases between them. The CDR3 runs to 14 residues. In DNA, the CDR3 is TGCGCCAGCAGCTCGGATCCTAGCACAGATACGCAGTATTTT. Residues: CASSSDPSTDTQYF.

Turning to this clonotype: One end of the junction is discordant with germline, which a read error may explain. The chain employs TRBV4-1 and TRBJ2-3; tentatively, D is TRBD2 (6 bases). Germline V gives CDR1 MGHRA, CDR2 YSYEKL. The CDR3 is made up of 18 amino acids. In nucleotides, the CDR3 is TGCACCAGCAGCCAAGCCCTTACAGGAGGGGCCGTGACGGATACGCAGTATTTT. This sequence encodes CTSSQALTGGAVTDTQYF.

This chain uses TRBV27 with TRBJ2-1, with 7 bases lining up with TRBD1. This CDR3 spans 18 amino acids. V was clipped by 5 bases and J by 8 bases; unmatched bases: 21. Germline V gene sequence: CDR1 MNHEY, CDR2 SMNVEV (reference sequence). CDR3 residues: CASSDLESLQTGIHEQFF. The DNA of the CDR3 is TGTGCCAGCAGTGACCTCGAAAGTTTACAGACAGGGATTCATGAGCAGTTCTTC.

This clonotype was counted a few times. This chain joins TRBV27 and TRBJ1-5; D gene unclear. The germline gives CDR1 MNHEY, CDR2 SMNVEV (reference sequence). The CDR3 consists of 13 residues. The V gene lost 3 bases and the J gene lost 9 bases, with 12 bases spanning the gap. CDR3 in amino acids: CASSLGVGWPQHF. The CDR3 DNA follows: TGTGCCAGCAGTTTGGGTGTGGGGTGGCCCCAGCATTTT.

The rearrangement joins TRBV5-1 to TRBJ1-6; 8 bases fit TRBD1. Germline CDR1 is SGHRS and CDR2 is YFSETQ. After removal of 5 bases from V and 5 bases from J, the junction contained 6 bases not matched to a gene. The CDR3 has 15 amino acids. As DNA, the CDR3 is TGCGCCAGCAGGCCCGGACAGGGAGATAATTCACCCCTCCACTTT. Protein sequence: CASRPGQGDNSPLHF.

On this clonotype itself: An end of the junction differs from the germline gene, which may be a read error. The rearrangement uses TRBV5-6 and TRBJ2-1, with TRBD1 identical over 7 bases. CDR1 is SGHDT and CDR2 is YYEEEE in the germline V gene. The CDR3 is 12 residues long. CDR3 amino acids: CASSLGGQLVLF. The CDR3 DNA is TGTGCCAGCAGCTTGGGGGGACAGTTGGTGCTCTTC.

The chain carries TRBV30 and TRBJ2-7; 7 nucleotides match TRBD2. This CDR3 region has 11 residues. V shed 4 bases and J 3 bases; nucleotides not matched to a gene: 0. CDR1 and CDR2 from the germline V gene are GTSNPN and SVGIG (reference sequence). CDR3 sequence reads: CAWTGGYEQYF. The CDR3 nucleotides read TGTGCCTGGACGGGAGGCTACGAGCAGTACTTC.

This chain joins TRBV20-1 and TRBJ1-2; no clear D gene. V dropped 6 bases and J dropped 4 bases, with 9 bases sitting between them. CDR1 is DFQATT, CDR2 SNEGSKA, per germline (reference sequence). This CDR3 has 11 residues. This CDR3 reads CSAPGPYGYTF. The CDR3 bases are TGCAGTGCGCCGGGTCCCTATGGCTACACCTTC.

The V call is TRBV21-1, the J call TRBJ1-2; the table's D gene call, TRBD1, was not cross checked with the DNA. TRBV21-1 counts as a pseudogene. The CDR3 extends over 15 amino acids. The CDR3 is CASSRQVTPNYGYTF. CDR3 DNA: TGTGCCAGCAGCAGACAGGTGACGCCTAACTATGGCTACACCTTC.

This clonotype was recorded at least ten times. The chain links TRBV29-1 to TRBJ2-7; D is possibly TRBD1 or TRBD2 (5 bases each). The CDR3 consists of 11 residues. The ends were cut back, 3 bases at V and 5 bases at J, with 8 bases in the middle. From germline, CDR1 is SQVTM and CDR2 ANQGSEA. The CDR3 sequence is CSVDRGDEQYF. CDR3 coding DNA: TGCAGCGTTGATAGAGGGGACGAGCAGTACTTC.

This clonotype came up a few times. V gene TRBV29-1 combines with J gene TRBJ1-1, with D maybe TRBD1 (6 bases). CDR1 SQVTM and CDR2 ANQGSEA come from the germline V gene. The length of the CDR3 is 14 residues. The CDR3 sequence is CSAFLRGMNTEAFF. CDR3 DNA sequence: TGCAGTGCTTTTCTGAGGGGGATGAACACTGAAGCTTTCTTT.